Listed below are T cell receptor beta chains from one sample, sequenced in a study of blood T cells in healthy people across ages. TCRdb re-called the 5' RACE reads with MiXCR, one entry per CDR3 protein. Among fewer than 2 million distinct CDR3 sequences listed, about 39% were seen once. The sequenced material came from blood. The receptors were sampled from a human donor in good health. The CDR3 runs from the conserved cysteine through the conserved F or W. A D gene is named only where the DNA matches it firmly. A clone size is listed for some rows: how often the clone was seen (once, few, many), or a class if it is expanded.

CDR3aa: CSALLRTGSLGQYF
CDR3nt: TGCAGTGCTCTCCTCAGGACAGGGTCATTGGGGCAGTACTTC
j_gene: TRBJ2-4
abundance: NA
d_gene: TRBD1
v_gene: TRBV20-1

CDR3aa: CASSYSQDSSYEQYF
CDR3nt: TGTGCCAGCAGTTACTCCCAAGACAGCTCCTACGAGCAGTACTTC
j_gene: TRBJ2-7
abundance: many
d_gene: NA
v_gene: TRBV6-6

CDR3aa: CASGQGEGEQYF
CDR3nt: TGTGCCAGCGGGCAGGGGGAGGGCGAGCAGTACTTC
j_gene: TRBJ2-7
abundance: few
d_gene: NA
v_gene: TRBV28

CDR3aa: CASSSWAQGVREQFF
CDR3nt: TGTGCCAGCAGCTCATGGGCGCAGGGGGTTAGGGAGCAGTTCTTC
j_gene: TRBJ2-1
abundance: NA
d_gene: TRBD1
v_gene: TRBV7-2

CDR3aa: CASSPSGNSGANVLTF
CDR3nt: TGTGCCAGCTCACCAAGCGGAAACTCTGGGGCCAACGTCCTGACTTTC
j_gene: TRBJ2-6
abundance: NA
d_gene: NA
v_gene: TRBV18

CDR3aa: CASSLTTGESIFYGYTF
CDR3nt: TGTGCCAGCAGCCTGACGACAGGGGAGTCAATTTTCTATGGCTACACCTTC
j_gene: TRBJ1-2
abundance: NA
d_gene: TRBD1
v_gene: TRBV7-2

CDR3aa: CASTQFNEKLFF
CDR3nt: TGTGCCAGCACACAGTTTAATGAAAAACTGTTTTTT
j_gene: TRBJ1-4
abundance: NA
d_gene: NA
v_gene: TRBV3-1

CDR3aa: CASSWSRKETQYF
CDR3nt: TGTGCCAGCAGTTGGTCCCGTAAAGAGACCCAGTACTTC
j_gene: TRBJ2-5
abundance: NA
d_gene: NA
v_gene: TRBV6-5

CDR3aa: CSATHPGLAVYNEQFF
CDR3nt: TGCAGTGCTACCCATCCCGGACTAGCGGTCTACAATGAGCAGTTCTTC
j_gene: TRBJ2-1
abundance: NA
d_gene: TRBD2
v_gene: TRBV20-1

CDR3aa: CASSPDQAGGAYEQFF
CDR3nt: TGCGCCAGCAGTCCTGACCAGGCAGGGGGCGCGTATGAGCAGTTCTTC
j_gene: TRBJ2-1
abundance: few
d_gene: TRBD1
v_gene: TRBV5-1

CDR3aa: CSASTTAEAFF
CDR3nt: TGCAGTGCTAGCACCACAGCTGAAGCTTTCTTT
j_gene: TRBJ1-1
abundance: NA
d_gene: NA
v_gene: TRBV20-1

CDR3aa: CSARLGTGGRYEQYF
CDR3nt: TGCAGTGCTAGACTCGGCACAGGGGGCAGGTACGAGCAGTACTTC
j_gene: TRBJ2-7
abundance: few
d_gene: TRBD1
v_gene: TRBV20-1

CDR3aa: CASSLGPQGARAEAFF
CDR3nt: TGTGCCAGCAGCTTGGGCCCACAGGGGGCTCGGGCTGAAGCTTTCTTT
j_gene: TRBJ1-1
abundance: NA
d_gene: TRBD1
v_gene: TRBV5-5

CDR3aa: CASSQEGRNQETQYF
CDR3nt: TGTGCCAGCAGCCAAGAAGGACGGAACCAAGAGACCCAGTACTTC
j_gene: TRBJ2-5
abundance: few
d_gene: NA
v_gene: TRBV4-2

CDR3aa: CASSTRTGLQETQYF
CDR3nt: TGTGCCAGCAGTACTAGGACAGGGCTTCAAGAGACCCAGTACTTC
j_gene: TRBJ2-5
abundance: few
d_gene: TRBD1
v_gene: TRBV7-8

CDR3aa: CASSQELAPLTDTQYF
CDR3nt: TGTGCCAGCAGCCAAGAACTAGCCCCCCTAACAGATACGCAGTATTTT
j_gene: TRBJ2-3
abundance: many
d_gene: NA
v_gene: TRBV4-2

CDR3aa: CASSGRELDTGELFF
CDR3nt: TGTGCCAGCAGCGGCAGGGAGTTGGACACCGGGGAGCTGTTTTTT
j_gene: TRBJ2-2
abundance: few
d_gene: NA
v_gene: TRBV9

CDR3aa: CSLGQGNQPQHF
CDR3nt: TGCAGCCTCGGGCAGGGCAATCAGCCCCAGCATTTT
j_gene: TRBJ1-5
abundance: NA
d_gene: NA
v_gene: TRBV20-1

CDR3aa: CASSFWTLNTEAFF
CDR3nt: TGTGCCAGCAGCTTCTGGACCCTGAACACTGAAGCTTTCTTT
j_gene: TRBJ1-1
abundance: NA
d_gene: NA
v_gene: TRBV5-5

CDR3aa: CASSQQGQGTNTEAFF
CDR3nt: TGCGCCAGCAGCCAACAAGGACAGGGGACTAACACTGAAGCTTTCTTT
j_gene: TRBJ1-1
abundance: many
d_gene: TRBD1
v_gene: TRBV5-1

CDR3aa: CASMRAGDFSYEQYF
CDR3nt: TGTGCCAGCATGAGAGCAGGTGATTTTTCCTACGAGCAGTACTTC
j_gene: TRBJ2-7
abundance: NA
d_gene: NA
v_gene: TRBV27

CDR3aa: CASSLGSWGSQETQYF
CDR3nt: TGTGCCAGCAGCTTAGGATCGTGGGGGAGTCAAGAGACCCAGTACTTC
j_gene: TRBJ2-5
abundance: many
d_gene: NA
v_gene: TRBV7-9

CDR3aa: CASAGGYFGAQHF
CDR3nt: TGTGCCAGCGCAGGGGGCTACTTCGGGGCCCAGCATTTT
j_gene: TRBJ1-5
abundance: few
d_gene: TRBD1
v_gene: TRBV28

CDR3aa: CASTRTTSGGETQYF
CDR3nt: TGTGCCAGCACCAGAACGACTAGCGGGGGAGAGACCCAGTACTTC
j_gene: TRBJ2-5
abundance: few
d_gene: TRBD2
v_gene: TRBV7-2

CDR3aa: CATSEEPTTQQFF
CDR3nt: TGTGCCACCAGTGAGGAGCCCACTACCCAGCAGTTCTTC
j_gene: TRBJ2-1
abundance: NA
d_gene: NA
v_gene: TRBV24-1

CDR3aa: CASSFFREGLGEQFF
CDR3nt: TGTGCCAGCAGCTTTTTTCGAGAGGGGTTAGGTGAGCAGTTCTTC
j_gene: TRBJ2-1
abundance: NA
d_gene: NA
v_gene: TRBV7-9

CDR3aa: CASSGTAGWGAPLHF
CDR3nt: TGTGCCAGCAGTGGGACGGCGGGATGGGGGGCACCCCTCCACTTT
j_gene: TRBJ1-6
abundance: few
d_gene: NA
v_gene: TRBV28

CDR3aa: CASSQVGGLNEKLFF
CDR3nt: TGCGCCAGCAGCCAAGTAGGGGGCCTCAATGAAAAACTGTTTTTT
j_gene: TRBJ1-4
abundance: few
d_gene: TRBD1
v_gene: TRBV4-1

CDR3aa: CASSQEGFRASYNEQFF
CDR3nt: TGCGCCAGCAGCCAAGAGGGCTTTAGGGCCTCCTACAATGAGCAGTTCTTC
j_gene: TRBJ2-1
abundance: few
d_gene: NA
v_gene: TRBV4-1

CDR3aa: CASSLPGEGADYEQYF
CDR3nt: TGTGCCAGCAGCTTACCCGGTGAGGGGGCAGATTACGAGCAGTACTTC
j_gene: TRBJ2-7
abundance: few
d_gene: TRBD1
v_gene: TRBV7-6

CDR3aa: CASSLGRSYTF
CDR3nt: TGTGCCAGCAGTTTAGGGCGAAGCTACACCTTC
j_gene: TRBJ1-2
abundance: many
d_gene: NA
v_gene: TRBV6-2/TRBV6-3

CDR3aa: CARQGTHEQYF
CDR3nt: TGTGCGCGGCAGGGGACCCACGAGCAGTACTTC
j_gene: TRBJ2-7
abundance: few
d_gene: NA
v_gene: TRBV12-5

CDR3aa: CASSSTGQYYGYTF
CDR3nt: TGTGCCAGCAGTTCTACCGGACAGTACTATGGCTACACCTTC
j_gene: TRBJ1-2
abundance: NA
d_gene: NA
v_gene: TRBV6-5

CDR3aa: CASGPRGSANEKLFF
CDR3nt: TGTGCCAGCGGTCCGAGGGGCTCAGCTAATGAAAAACTGTTTTTT
j_gene: TRBJ1-4
abundance: few
d_gene: NA
v_gene: TRBV9

CDR3aa: CSATRASGYQETQYF
CDR3nt: TGCAGTGCTACCCGGGCTAGCGGGTACCAAGAGACCCAGTACTTC
j_gene: TRBJ2-5
abundance: few
d_gene: TRBD2
v_gene: TRBV20-1

CDR3aa: CASSRGADQETQYF
CDR3nt: TGCGCCAGCAGCCGGGGGGCAGACCAAGAGACCCAGTACTTC
j_gene: TRBJ2-5
abundance: few
d_gene: NA
v_gene: TRBV5-1

CDR3aa: CASSHQYGTNEKLFF
CDR3nt: TGTGCCAGCAGCCACCAGTATGGAACTAATGAAAAACTGTTTTTT
j_gene: TRBJ1-4
abundance: NA
d_gene: NA
v_gene: TRBV3-1

CDR3aa: CSARDGGAGETQYF
CDR3nt: TGCAGTGCTAGAGATGGCGGGGCTGGGGAGACCCAGTACTTC
j_gene: TRBJ2-5
abundance: NA
d_gene: NA
v_gene: TRBV20-1

CDR3aa: CASSEYFWDSGYNEQFF
CDR3nt: TGTGCCAGCAGTGAATATTTTTGGGACAGCGGATACAATGAGCAGTTCTTC
j_gene: TRBJ2-1
abundance: NA
d_gene: TRBD1
v_gene: TRBV25-1

CDR3aa: CSVERQGRGETQYF
CDR3nt: TGCAGCGTTGAACGCCAGGGGAGGGGAGAGACCCAGTACTTC
j_gene: TRBJ2-5
abundance: NA
d_gene: NA
v_gene: TRBV29-1

CDR3aa: CASSSKSDSGNEKLFF
CDR3nt: TGTGCCAGCAGCTCCAAATCGGACAGCGGTAATGAAAAACTGTTTTTT
j_gene: TRBJ1-4
abundance: NA
d_gene: NA
v_gene: TRBV7-2

CDR3aa: CASSPIVSGTDTQYF
CDR3nt: TGCGCCAGCAGCCCCATCGTGAGCGGAACAGATACGCAGTATTTT
j_gene: TRBJ2-3
abundance: NA
d_gene: NA
v_gene: TRBV5-1

CDR3aa: CASSVGTSGFGTGELFF
CDR3nt: TGTGCCAGCAGCGTAGGGACTAGCGGTTTTGGCACCGGGGAGCTGTTTTTT
j_gene: TRBJ2-2
abundance: NA
d_gene: TRBD2
v_gene: TRBV9